A selection of T cell receptor beta chains follows, all from one sample in a study of Tregs in tolerant kidney transplant recipients. Assay used: immunoSEQ multiplex PCR; TCRdb lists only in-frame clones, some missing. The sample consists of 120,000 or so clones, around nine tenths of them appearing once. The sequenced sample consisted of CD4+ T cells from blood. Receptor source: a human donor in good health. Each CDR3 is given with its conserved first and last residue. Fields, in order: clone size, D gene, J gene, V gene, CDR3 protein, CDR3 DNA. The D gene is left open where the match is weak. Clone size is stated in some rows and not others, as once, few, many or a class when expanded.

size: .; D: TRBD1; J: TRBJ2-1; V: TRBV7-9; CDR3: CASSYTGVNEQFF; DNA: TGTGCCAGCAGTTACACAGGGGTCAATGAGCAGTTCTTC
size: .; D: .; J: TRBJ2-2; V: TRBV6-6; CDR3: CASFRQRDTGELFF; DNA: TGTGCCAGTTTTCGACAGAGGGACACCGGGGAGCTGTTTTTT
size: .; D: TRBD2; J: TRBJ2-2; V: TRBV9; CDR3: CASSPVIELAGTGELFF; DNA: TGTGCCAGCAGCCCCGTAATCGAACTAGCGGGGACCGGGGAGCTGTTTTTT
size: .; D: .; J: TRBJ1-6; V: TRBV21-1; CDR3: CASSQSIHIHHNSPLHF; DNA: TGTGCCAGCAGTCAGTCGATACACATACATCATAATTCACCCCTCCACTTT
size: .; D: .; J: TRBJ1-6; V: TRBV6-5; CDR3: CASSYFRGPSPLHF; DNA: TGTGCCAGCAGTTACTTCCGGGGCCCTTCACCCCTCCACTTT
size: .; D: .; J: TRBJ1-3; V: TRBV18; CDR3: CASSPSGISGNTIYF; DNA: TGTGCCAGCTCACCCTCCGGAATCTCTGGAAACACCATATATTTT
size: .; D: .; J: TRBJ1-5; V: TRBV5-4; CDR3: CASSLDSGQPQHF; DNA: TGTGCCAGCAGTTTAGACAGTGGTCAGCCCCAGCATTTT
size: .; D: .; J: TRBJ1-1; V: TRBV23-1; CDR3: CASRAGMGTTEAFF; DNA: TGCGCCAGCAGGGCCGGGATGGGCACTACTGAAGCTTTCTTT
size: .; D: TRBD1; J: TRBJ1-2; V: TRBV19; CDR3: CASSINRGYGYTF; DNA: TGTGCCAGTAGTATCAACAGGGGCTATGGCTACACCTTC
size: .; D: .; J: TRBJ2-1; V: TRBV7-8; CDR3: CASSLDLQVREQFF; DNA: TGTGCCAGCAGCTTAGACCTCCAAGTGAGAGAGCAGTTCTTC
size: .; D: .; J: TRBJ2-7; V: TRBV5-1; CDR3: CASSGGGGSSYEQYF; DNA: TGCGCCAGCAGCGGTGGGGGCGGGAGTTCCTACGAGCAGTACTTC
size: .; D: .; J: TRBJ1-5; V: TRBV4-1; CDR3: CASSQEKDSPQHF; DNA: TGCGCCAGCAGCCAAGAGAAGGATTCGCCCCAGCATTTT
size: .; D: .; J: TRBJ1-1; V: TRBV21-1; CDR3: CACTGRKNTEAFF; DNA: TGTGCCTGTACAGGGAGGAAGAACACTGAAGCTTTCTTT
size: .; D: .; J: TRBJ2-2; V: TRBV19; CDR3: CASSPRTGRIAGGGELFF; DNA: TGTGCCAGTAGTCCGCGGACAGGACGTATAGCGGGCGGCGGGGAGCTGTTTTTT
size: .; D: .; J: TRBJ2-6; V: TRBV10-1; CDR3: CASSEQKGANVLTF; DNA: TGCGCCAGCAGTGAGCAAAAAGGGGCCAACGTCCTGACTTTC
size: .; D: TRBD1; J: TRBJ1-1; V: TRBV29-1; CDR3: CSVLRDRGRVNTEAFF; DNA: TGCAGCGTCCTCCGGGACAGGGGGCGGGTGAACACTGAAGCTTTCTTT
size: .; D: .; J: TRBJ2-3; V: TRBV7-8; CDR3: CASSLGPSTNTQYF; DNA: TGTGCCAGCAGCTTAGGGCCCAGCACAAATACGCAGTATTTT
size: .; D: .; J: TRBJ1-2; V: TRBV28; CDR3: CASSLSDGAQLGYTF; DNA: TGTGCCAGCAGTTTATCGGACGGAGCCCAGCTGGGCTACACCTTC
size: .; D: TRBD1; J: TRBJ1-2; V: TRBV7-9; CDR3: CASTTPLKGTGVNYGYTF; DNA: TGTGCCAGCACCACTCCCTTAAAAGGGACAGGGGTTAACTATGGCTACACCTTC
size: .; D: .; J: TRBJ2-3; V: TRBV30; CDR3: CAWSRLGTDTQYF; DNA: TGTGCCTGGAGTAGACTAGGCACAGATACGCAGTATTTT
size: .; D: .; J: TRBJ1-2; V: TRBV5-1; CDR3: CASSLAPPGSDGYTF; DNA: TGCGCCAGCAGCTTGGCCCCACCGGGGTCGGACGGCTACACCTTC
size: .; D: TRBD1; J: TRBJ2-7; V: TRBV15; CDR3: CATRRSGTANYEQYF; DNA: TGTGCCACCAGGCGTTCCGGGACAGCTAACTACGAGCAGTACTTC
size: .; D: .; J: TRBJ2-5; V: TRBV29-1; CDR3: CSVDTGTLQETQYF; DNA: TGCAGCGTGGACACCGGGACACTCCAAGAGACCCAGTACTTC
size: .; D: TRBD2; J: TRBJ2-5; V: TRBV29-1; CDR3: CSVNLAGGPRETQYF; DNA: TGCAGCGTCAACTTAGCGGGAGGGCCGCGGGAGACCCAGTACTTC
size: .; D: .; J: TRBJ2-7; V: TRBV5-8; CDR3: CASSLFRAHEQYF; DNA: TGTGCCAGCAGCTTATTCCGGGCCCACGAGCAGTACTTC
size: .; D: .; J: TRBJ1-1; V: TRBV27; CDR3: CASSSGGWDTEAFF; DNA: TGTGCCAGCAGTTCAGGTGGGTGGGACACTGAAGCTTTCTTT
size: .; D: .; J: TRBJ1-5; V: TRBV9; CDR3: CASSPGGGFQPQHF; DNA: TGTGCCAGCAGCCCGGGGGGGGGCTTTCAGCCCCAGCATTTT
size: .; D: .; J: TRBJ1-6; V: TRBV6-5; CDR3: CASSHEGRDNSPLHF; DNA: TGTGCCAGCAGTCACGAGGGACGGGATAATTCACCCCTCCACTTT
size: once; D: .; J: TRBJ2-7; V: TRBV21-1; CDR3: CASSFLKAGQGHYEQYF; DNA: TGTGCCAGCAGCTTTCTAAAGGCGGGACAGGGACACTACGAGCAGTACTTC
size: once; D: .; J: TRBJ1-1; V: TRBV2; CDR3: CASLPPETEAFF; DNA: TGTGCCAGCCTACCCCCTGAGACTGAAGCTTTCTTT
size: .; D: .; J: TRBJ2-7; V: TRBV6-1; CDR3: CASSSGTRYEQYF; DNA: TGTGCCAGCAGTTCGGGAACCCGGTACGAGCAGTACTTC
size: .; D: TRBD1; J: TRBJ2-7; V: TRBV13; CDR3: CASSYEDRGTWYF; DNA: TGTGCCAGCAGCTACGAGGACAGGGGAACGTGGTACTTC
size: .; D: .; J: TRBJ1-6; V: TRBV7-6; CDR3: CASSLQGLRRGSPLHF; DNA: TGTGCCAGCAGCTTACAGGGGCTGAGGAGGGGCTCACCCCTCCACTTT
size: .; D: .; J: TRBJ1-1; V: TRBV5-1; CDR3: CASSIPGRGTEAFF; DNA: TGCGCCAGCTCCATACCCGGTCGAGGAACTGAAGCTTTCTTT
size: .; D: .; J: TRBJ2-7; V: TRBV5-1; CDR3: CASSFIADSYEQYF; DNA: TGCGCCAGCAGCTTTATTGCAGACTCCTACGAGCAGTACTTC
size: .; D: TRBD1; J: TRBJ1-5; V: TRBV6-6; CDR3: CASSSRQGGHQPQHF; DNA: TGTGCCAGCAGTTCGAGACAGGGAGGCCATCAGCCCCAGCATTTT
size: .; D: .; J: TRBJ2-5; V: TRBV13; CDR3: CASSNRDTQETQYF; DNA: TGTGCCAGCAGCAACCGGGACACACAAGAGACCCAGTACTTC